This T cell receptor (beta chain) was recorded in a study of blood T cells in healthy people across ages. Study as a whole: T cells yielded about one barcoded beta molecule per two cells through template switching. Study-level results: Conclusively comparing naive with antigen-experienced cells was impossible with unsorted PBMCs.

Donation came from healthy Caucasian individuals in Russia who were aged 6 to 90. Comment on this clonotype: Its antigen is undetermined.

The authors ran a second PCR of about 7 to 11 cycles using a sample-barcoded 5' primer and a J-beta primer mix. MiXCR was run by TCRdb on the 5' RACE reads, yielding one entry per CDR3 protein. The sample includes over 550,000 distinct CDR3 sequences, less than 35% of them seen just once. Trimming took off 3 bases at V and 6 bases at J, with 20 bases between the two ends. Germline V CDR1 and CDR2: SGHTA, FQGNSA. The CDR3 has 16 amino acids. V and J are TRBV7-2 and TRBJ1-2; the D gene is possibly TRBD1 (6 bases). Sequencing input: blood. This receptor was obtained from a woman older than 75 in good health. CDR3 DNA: TGTGCCAGCAGCTTCTTCGGGACCACAGGGTTGGATGGCTACACCTTC. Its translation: CASSFFGTTGLDGYTF.